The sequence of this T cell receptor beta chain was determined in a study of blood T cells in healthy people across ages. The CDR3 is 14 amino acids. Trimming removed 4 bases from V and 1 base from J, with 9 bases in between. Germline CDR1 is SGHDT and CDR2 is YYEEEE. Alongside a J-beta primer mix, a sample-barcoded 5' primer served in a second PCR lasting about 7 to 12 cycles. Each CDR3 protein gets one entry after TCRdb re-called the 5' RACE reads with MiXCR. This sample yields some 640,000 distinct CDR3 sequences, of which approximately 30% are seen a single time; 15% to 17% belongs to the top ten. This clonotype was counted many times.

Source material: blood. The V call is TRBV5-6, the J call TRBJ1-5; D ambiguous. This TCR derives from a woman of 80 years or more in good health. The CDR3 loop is CASSVMVSNQPQHF. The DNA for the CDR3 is TGTGCCAGCAGCGTAATGGTGAGCAATCAGCCCCAGCATTTT.